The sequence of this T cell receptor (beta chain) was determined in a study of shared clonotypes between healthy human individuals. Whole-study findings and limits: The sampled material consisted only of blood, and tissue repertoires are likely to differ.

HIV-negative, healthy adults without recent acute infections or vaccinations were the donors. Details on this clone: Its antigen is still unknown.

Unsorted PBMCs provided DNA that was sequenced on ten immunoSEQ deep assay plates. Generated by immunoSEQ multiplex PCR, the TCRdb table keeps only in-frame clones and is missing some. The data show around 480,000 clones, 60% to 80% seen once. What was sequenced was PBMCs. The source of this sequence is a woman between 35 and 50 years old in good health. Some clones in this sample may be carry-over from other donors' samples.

CDR3 protein: CASSPRGGAEKLFF. The CDR3 bases are TGTGCCAGCAGTCCCCGAGGGGGGGCTGAAAAACTGTTTTTT. V is TRBV11-2 and J is TRBJ1-4; a weak D match, TRBD1 (6 bases). Trimming took off 6 bases at V and 7 bases at J, with 15 bases between the two ends. The CDR3 loop spans 14 amino acids. Per germline, CDR1 SGHAT and CDR2 FQNNGV.